This TCR beta chain was documented in a study of STAT3 mutations in large granular lymphocyte leukemia. Study context: Canonical activating STAT3 mutations were detected in roughly half of the longitudinally sequenced T-LGLL patients. Study conclusions and caveats: After therapy, 6 of 18 patients switched clonotypes, all new clones STAT3 wild type. Persisting codominant clonotypes may have hidden a small pathogenic clone. In several patients, dominant TCR clone burden exceeded STAT3 mutant burden, suggesting STAT3 mutation arose secondarily. At least one immunodominant TCR beta clonotype appeared in every T-cell large granular lymphocyte leukemia patient.

Details on this clone: Antigen specificity is unknown.

Measured with immunoSEQ multiplex PCR; TCRdb has only the in-frame clones, and not every one. Here the sample spans 9,500 to 14,000 clones, roughly 87% being singletons. The V gene's germline CDR1 is SEHNR and CDR2 FQNEAQ (reference sequence). Trimming cost V 7 bases and J 3 bases; bases outside gene matches: 8. The CDR3 is made up of 16 amino acids. Sequenced: peripheral blood mononuclear cells. The chain employs TRBV7-9 and TRBJ1-3, with 11 bases that match TRBD1. The clonotype originates from a man at least 80 years old with T-cell large granular lymphocyte leukemia. Some clones in this sample may be carry-over from other donors' samples. The CDR3 DNA follows: TGTGCCAGCAAGCCAAGGACAGGGGGCGTTGGAAACACCATATATTTT. As protein: CASKPRTGGVGNTIYF.